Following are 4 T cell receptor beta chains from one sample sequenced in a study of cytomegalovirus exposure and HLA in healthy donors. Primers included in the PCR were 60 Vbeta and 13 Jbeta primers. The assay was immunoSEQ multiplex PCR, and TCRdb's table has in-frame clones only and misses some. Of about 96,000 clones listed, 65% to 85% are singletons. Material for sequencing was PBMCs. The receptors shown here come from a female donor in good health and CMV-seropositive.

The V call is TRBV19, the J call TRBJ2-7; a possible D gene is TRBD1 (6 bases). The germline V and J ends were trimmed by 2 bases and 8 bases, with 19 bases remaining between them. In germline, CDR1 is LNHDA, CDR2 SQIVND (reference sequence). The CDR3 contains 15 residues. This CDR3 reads CASSIQGRSGNQQYF. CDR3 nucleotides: TGTGCCAGTAGTATACAGGGGAGATCGGGGAACCAGCAGTACTTC.

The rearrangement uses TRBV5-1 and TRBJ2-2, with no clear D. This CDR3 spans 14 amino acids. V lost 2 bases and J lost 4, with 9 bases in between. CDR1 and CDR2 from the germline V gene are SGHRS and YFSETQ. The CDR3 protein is CASSFSPSTGELFF. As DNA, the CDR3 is TGCGCCAGCAGCTTTTCCCCCTCCACCGGGGAGCTGTTTTTT.

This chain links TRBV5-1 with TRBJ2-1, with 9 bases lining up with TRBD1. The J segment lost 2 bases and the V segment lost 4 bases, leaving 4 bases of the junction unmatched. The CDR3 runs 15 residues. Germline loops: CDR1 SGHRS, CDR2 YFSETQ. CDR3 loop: CASSGGQGPYNEQFF. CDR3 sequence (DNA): TGCGCCAGCAGCGGGGGACAGGGCCCCTACAATGAGCAGTTCTTC.

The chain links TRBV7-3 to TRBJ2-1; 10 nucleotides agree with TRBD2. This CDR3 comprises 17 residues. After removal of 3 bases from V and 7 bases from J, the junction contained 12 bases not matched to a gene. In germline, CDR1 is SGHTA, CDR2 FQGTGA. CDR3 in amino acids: CASSFLPSGGRGNEQFF. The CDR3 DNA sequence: TGTGCCAGCAGCTTCTTGCCTAGCGGGGGCAGGGGAAATGAGCAGTTCTTC.